One and the same sample provided the 7 T cell receptor beta chains below, sequenced in a study of cytomegalovirus exposure and HLA in healthy donors. Primers included in the PCR were 60 Vbeta and 13 Jbeta primers. Here immunoSEQ multiplex PCR was the method, and the copy in TCRdb shows in-frame clones only, minus some. The data contain around 140,000 clones, approximately 84% of them singletons. The sample taken for sequencing was PBMCs. The receptors here all came from a man in his thirties or forties in good health and CMV-seropositive.

This chain joins TRBV6-5 and TRBJ2-7; TRBD2 matches 12 bases. The CDR3 is 14 residues long. Losses at the gene ends were 8 bases for V and 2 bases for J; bases not matched to a gene: 4. The germline V gene has CDR1 MNHEY and CDR2 SVGAGI. In nucleotides, the CDR3 is TGTGCCAGCGGTCTAGCGGGGGGGACCTACGAGCAGTACTTC. Amino acid sequence: CASGLAGGTYEQYF.

V and J are TRBV29-1 and TRBJ1-1; tentative D call: TRBD1 (6 bases). Trimming removed 7 bases from V and 2 bases from J, with 23 bases in between. There are 16 residues in the CDR3. Per germline, CDR1 SQVTM and CDR2 ANQGSEA. CDR3: CSASGGAHTNNTEAFF. The CDR3 nucleotides are TGCAGCGCCTCGGGGGGGGCTCATACCAATAACACTGAAGCTTTCTTT. Combining the CDR3 with reference TRBV29-1 and TRBJ1-1 gives the whole variable domain SAVISQKPSRDICQRGTSLTIQCQVDSQVTMMFWYRQQPGQSLTLIATANQGSEATYESGFVIDKFPISRPNLTFSTLTVSNMSPEDSSIYLCSASGGAHTNNTEAFFGQGTRLTVV.

The chain has TRBV13 and TRBJ2-2, with TRBD1 as a possible D gene (6 bases). Germline CDR1 PRHDT, CDR2 FYEKMQ (reference sequence). With 6 bases removed from V and 7 bases from J, the gap between germline ends came to 12 bases. The CDR3 consists of 13 residues. The CDR3 DNA follows: TGTGCCAGCAGTTCCCAGGGGAGCGGGGAGCTGTTTTTT. The encoded protein is CASSSQGSGELFF.

V usage is TRBV7-9 and J usage is TRBJ1-1; possibly TRBD1 for D (6 bases). Per germline, CDR1 SEHNR and CDR2 FQNEAQ (reference sequence). With 4 bases removed from V and 8 bases from J, the gap between germline ends came to 14 bases. The CDR3 is 13 amino acids. CDR3 nucleotide sequence: TGTGCCAGCAGCTCCCCGCTCACAGGGGAAGCTTTCTTT. It translates to CASSSPLTGEAFF.

The chain combines TRBV2 with TRBJ1-2; a possible D gene is TRBD1 (5 bases). V was shortened by 8 bases and J by 0 bases, with 13 bases between the two germline ends. Germline lookup yields CDR1 SNHLY and CDR2 FYNNEI. This CDR3 region has 14 residues. In DNA, the CDR3 is TGTGCCAGCGGACATCGGGGGACTAACTATGGCTACACCTTC. Its translation is CASGHRGTNYGYTF.

This rearrangement joins TRBV19 to TRBJ2-5; D call uncertain. The J call may be mistaken, given a closer DNA end match to TRBJ2-7. CDR1 LNHDA and CDR2 SQIVND come from the germline V gene (reference sequence). The CDR3 covers 14 residues. CDR3 residues: CASSLTSSDPEQYF. CDR3 nucleotides: TGTGCCAGTAGTCTTACTTCTAGTGACCCCGAGCAGTACTTC.

The chain is built from TRBV7-9 and TRBJ2-5; D is possibly TRBD1 (6 bases). CDR3 length: 15 residues. Germline lookup yields CDR1 SEHNR and CDR2 FQNEAQ (reference sequence). Trimming stripped 0 bases from V and 5 bases from J, with 13 bases between. In DNA, the CDR3 is TGTGCCAGCAGCTTAGCGGGGGCAGGGCGGGAGACCCAGTACTTC. Protein sequence: CASSLAGAGRETQYF.